There are a few counts of the clone carrying this T cell receptor (beta chain). This specimen comes from a study of human T cells and chemical hapten exposure. Trimming took off 2 bases at V and 0 bases at J, with 25 bases between the two ends. The CDR3 sequence is 20 residues long. Unique molecular identifiers were attached to individual cDNA molecules within the library. TCRdb processed the RACE reads anew with MiXCR; each CDR3 protein has one entry. Of just under 350,000 distinct CDR3 sequences in the sample, 6% to 8.5% are singletons; the top ten hold 7.5% to 8.5%. Time point of the sample: patch test 1, 2 weeks after DPC sensitization. The treatment was: therapeutic diphenylcyclopropenone sensitization with weekly scalp DPC.

Sequencing was performed on whole blood, taken in connection with sensitization to the hapten diphenylcyclopropenone (DPC). The genes are TRBV12-3 or TRBV12-4 and TRBJ1-1, with a possible D match to TRBD1 (6 bases). The TCR was taken from a woman between 18 and 29 years old with alopecia areata. Some clones in this sample may be carry-over from other donors' samples. The CDR3: CASSLRVLKLGDTLNTEAFF. The CDR3 DNA reads TGTGCCAGCAGTTTACGGGTGTTGAAATTGGGGGACACATTGAACACTGAAGCTTTCTTT.